These T cell receptor beta chains were read from a single sample in a study of shared clonotypes between healthy human individuals. Some clones are missing from TCRdb's copy, which holds only in-frame ones; the method was immunoSEQ multiplex PCR. Of about 2.4 million clones detected, 93% appear once; the ten largest clones hold about 0.34%. The source material was naive CD4+ T cells from PBMCs. Receptors originate from a man between 18 and 35 years old in good health. Some clones in this sample may be carry-over from other donors' samples. Both conserved end residues are part of each CDR3. Each record gives: CDR3 length, clone size, D gene, V gene, J gene, CDR3 DNA, CDR3 protein. The D gene is left open where the match is weak. Some rows mark clone size as missing; the rest say once, few, many or name a class of expanded clone.

length: 13; size: -; D: -; V: TRBV7-2; J: TRBJ2-4; DNA: TGTGCCAGCAGCTTAGTGGTCAAAAACATTCAGTACTTC; CDR3: CASSLVVKNIQYF
length: 13; size: -; D: -; V: TRBV7-3; J: TRBJ2-5; DNA: TGTGCCAGCAGCCCGACAGGGAGGGAGACCCAGTACTTC; CDR3: CASSPTGRETQYF
length: 15; size: -; D: TRBD1; V: TRBV6-4; J: TRBJ2-1; DNA: TGTGCCAGCAGTGAGAGACAGGGGACCTACAATGAGCAGTTCTTC; CDR3: CASSERQGTYNEQFF
length: 15; size: once; D: -; V: TRBV18; J: TRBJ1-1; DNA: TGTGCCAGCTCACCCTCCGACAGGCTGAACACTGAAGCTTTCTTT; CDR3: CASSPSDRLNTEAFF
length: 15; size: -; D: TRBD1; V: TRBV11-2; J: TRBJ1-6; DNA: TGTGCCAGCAGAGACAGGGGGGGCCGGGATTCACCCCTCCACTTT; CDR3: CASRDRGGRDSPLHF
length: 15; size: few; D: -; V: TRBV9; J: TRBJ2-2; DNA: TGTGCCAGCAGCGGGCGGAGGGACGAGGGAGGGGAGCTGTTTTTT; CDR3: CASSGRRDEGGELFF
length: 13; size: -; D: -; V: TRBV15; J: TRBJ2-7; DNA: TGTGCCACCAGCACCAGGTTCCTCGACGAGCAGTACTTC; CDR3: CATSTRFLDEQYF
length: 15; size: -; D: -; V: TRBV27; J: TRBJ2-7; DNA: TGTGCCAGCAGTCCCTCTCCGGCAGGCCCTCTGGTGCAGTACTTC; CDR3: CASSPSPAGPLVQYF
length: 14; size: -; D: -; V: TRBV30; J: TRBJ1-1; DNA: TGTGCCTGGAGTGTACTAGGACTCAACACTGAAGCTTTCTTT; CDR3: CAWSVLGLNTEAFF
length: 18; size: -; D: -; V: TRBV14; J: TRBJ2-1; DNA: TGTGCCAGCAGCCACACTCGGACGGGGGAGGGGGCTTACAATGAGCAGTTCTTC; CDR3: CASSHTRTGEGAYNEQFF
length: 14; size: once; D: -; V: TRBV27; J: TRBJ2-7; DNA: TGTGCCAGCAGTTTCAGACAGAACTCCTACGAGCAGTACTTC; CDR3: CASSFRQNSYEQYF
length: 15; size: -; D: TRBD2; V: TRBV28; J: TRBJ2-1; DNA: TGTGCCAGCAGTTTACGACTAGCGGGAGGGAATGAGCAGTTCTTC; CDR3: CASSLRLAGGNEQFF
length: 17; size: -; D: -; V: TRBV28; J: TRBJ2-5; DNA: TGTGCCAGCAGTTCCGCTGGGGTAGTAGCGGCACAAGAGACCCAGTACTTC; CDR3: CASSSAGVVAAQETQYF
length: 14; size: -; D: TRBD1; V: TRBV5-4; J: TRBJ2-5; DNA: TGTGCCAGCAGCTTGGGACAGGGGGGAGAGACCCAGCACTTC; CDR3: CASSLGQGGETQHF
length: 14; size: -; D: TRBD1; V: TRBV18; J: TRBJ2-1; DNA: TGTGCCAGCTCACAACAGGGGGCGTACAATGAGCAGTTCTTC; CDR3: CASSQQGAYNEQFF
length: 13; size: -; D: -; V: TRBV6-6; J: TRBJ2-1; DNA: TGTGCCAGCAGTCCGAGAAGGGACAATGAGCAGTTCTTC; CDR3: CASSPRRDNEQFF
length: 16; size: -; D: TRBD1; V: TRBV28; J: TRBJ2-3; DNA: TGTGCCAGCCCTCCTCCCGGGACAGATTTCACAGATACGCAGTATTTT; CDR3: CASPPPGTDFTDTQYF
length: 12; size: -; D: TRBD1; V: TRBV27; J: TRBJ1-5; DNA: TGTGCCAGTAGGACAGGGAACCAGCCCCAGCATTTT; CDR3: CASRTGNQPQHF
length: 15; size: -; D: TRBD1; V: TRBV2; J: TRBJ1-5; DNA: TGTGCCAGCAGTAGGGACAGGTCGAGTGGTCAGCCCCAGCATTTT; CDR3: CASSRDRSSGQPQHF
length: 13; size: -; D: TRBD1; V: TRBV19; J: TRBJ1-1; DNA: TGTGCCAGTAGAGGACAGGATAACACTGAAGCTTTCTTT; CDR3: CASRGQDNTEAFF
length: 14; size: -; D: -; V: TRBV28; J: TRBJ2-3; DNA: TGTGCCAGCAGCCTCGGAGGTAGCACAGATACGCAGTATTTT; CDR3: CASSLGGSTDTQYF
length: 13; size: -; D: -; V: TRBV5-1; J: TRBJ2-5; DNA: TGCGCCAGCACGGTCGGGGTCGGGGAGACCCAGTACTTC; CDR3: CASTVGVGETQYF
length: 16; size: once; D: -; V: TRBV4-1; J: TRBJ2-3; DNA: TGCGCCAGCAGCCAAGTTGTTATTACGGGGTCAGATACGCAGTATTTT; CDR3: CASSQVVITGSDTQYF
length: 18; size: -; D: -; V: TRBV11-2; J: TRBJ1-3; DNA: TGTGCCAGCAGCTTAGTGTCGGGGGTGTCGGGATTCGGAAACACCATATATTTT; CDR3: CASSLVSGVSGFGNTIYF
length: 17; size: -; D: -; V: TRBV11-2; J: TRBJ2-2; DNA: TGTGCCAGCAGCCAGCAGAGAGGGGGAGCGTACACCGGGGAGCTGTTTTTT; CDR3: CASSQQRGGAYTGELFF
length: 15; size: -; D: TRBD1; V: TRBV6-6; J: TRBJ2-1; DNA: TGTGCCAGCAGTTACGCCCATGGACAGGCCAATGAGCAGTTCTTC; CDR3: CASSYAHGQANEQFF